This T cell receptor (beta chain) was found in a study of blood T cell repertoires in COVID-19. For the study at large: Samples of COVID-19 (acute and convalescent) were obtained from the United States, Italy and Spain.

J lost 4 bases, V lost 3 bases, and 19 bases had no gene match. Germline CDR1 SQVTM, CDR2 ANQGSEA. The CDR3 has 20 amino acids. The age range of participants was roughly 18 to 90 years, with residence in about 25 US areas. Clinical history as reported by participants underpinned cohort assignment. As handled by the study authors: Amplification with reference gene primers provided the estimates of nucleated cell counts. Produced via immunoSEQ multiplex PCR; TCRdb's table is partial and in-frame only. V, J and clone size derive from that table, while D and trimming were established from the DNA sequence. In the table there are around 300,000 clones, 85% to 90% of which are singletons.

The clonotype comes from a woman aged 25 to 45 who had recovered from COVID-19. The chain couples TRBV29-1 to TRBJ2-1; 12 positions agree with TRBD2. The sample consisted of PBMCs or T cells enriched from blood (not recorded which). CDR3 in amino acids: CSVEVPWVEWTSGDYNEQFF. CDR3 coding DNA: TGCAGCGTTGAGGTGCCGTGGGTCGAATGGACTAGCGGGGATTACAATGAGCAGTTCTTC.